A selection of T cell receptor beta chains follows, all from one sample in a study of CD8+ T cells in alopecia areata. This table comes from immunoSEQ multiplex PCR, and its TCRdb copy is limited to in-frame clones, with some not included. The sample lists under 250,000 clones; 56% were seen once. The sequencing input was CD8+ T cells sorted from blood. The receptors were sampled from a human donor in good health. CDR3s include the opening cysteine and the closing phenylalanine or tryptophan. Each record gives: D gene, J gene, V gene, CDR3 length, clone size, CDR3 DNA, CDR3 protein. The D gene is left open where the match is weak. Expanded clones are given a class, and other clones once, few, many or no size at all.

D: NA; J: TRBJ2-1; V: TRBV6-1; length: 15; size: NA; DNA: TGTGCCAGCAGTGAATTTCCGGACAGCTACAATGAGCAGTTCTTC; CDR3: CASSEFPDSYNEQFF
D: TRBD2; J: TRBJ2-1; V: TRBV30; length: 14; size: NA; DNA: TGTGCCTGCCCGCGGGGGGTGGACTACAATGAGCAGTTCTTC; CDR3: CACPRGVDYNEQFF
D: NA; J: TRBJ2-7; V: TRBV13; length: 13; size: NA; DNA: TGTGCCAGCAGCCCACCCAGGAAGGACGAGCAGTACTTC; CDR3: CASSPPRKDEQYF
D: TRBD2; J: TRBJ2-3; V: TRBV9; length: 16; size: few; DNA: TGTGCCAGCAGCCCCCAGACTAGCGGGGAGACAGATACGCAGTATTTT; CDR3: CASSPQTSGETDTQYF
D: NA; J: TRBJ2-2; V: TRBV29-1; length: 14; size: few; DNA: TGCAGCGCCCAAGGGCTAGGAGACACCGGGGAGCTGTTTTTT; CDR3: CSAQGLGDTGELFF
D: TRBD1; J: TRBJ1-1; V: TRBV2; length: 13; size: few; DNA: TGTGCCAGCAGGGACAGGGGCTTAGAGGAAGCTTTCTTT; CDR3: CASRDRGLEEAFF
D: TRBD1; J: TRBJ1-2; V: TRBV29-1; length: 12; size: few; DNA: TGCAGCGTCCCGGACAGGGGCTATGGCTACACCTTC; CDR3: CSVPDRGYGYTF
D: TRBD1; J: TRBJ2-2; V: TRBV2; length: 15; size: few; DNA: TGTGCCAGCAGGGAGGGGACAGGGGACACCGGGGAGCTGTTTTTT; CDR3: CASREGTGDTGELFF
D: NA; J: TRBJ2-7; V: TRBV29-1; length: 10; size: NA; DNA: TGCAGCGTTGCAATCGGCGAGCAGTACTTC; CDR3: CSVAIGEQYF
D: NA; J: TRBJ1-2; V: TRBV29-1; length: 16; size: NA; DNA: TGCAGCGTTGATTCTGCAGGGCCCCACAACAACTATGGCTACACCTTC; CDR3: CSVDSAGPHNNYGYTF
D: TRBD2; J: TRBJ2-5; V: TRBV7-6; length: 15; size: NA; DNA: TGTGCCAGCAGCTTAGCGCGGGGGGGTGAAGAGACCCAGTACTTC; CDR3: CASSLARGGEETQYF
D: NA; J: TRBJ2-5; V: TRBV25-1; length: 12; size: NA; DNA: TGTGCCAGCAGTGAATCAAGGGAGACCCAGTACTTC; CDR3: CASSESRETQYF
D: TRBD1; J: TRBJ2-3; V: TRBV29-1; length: 14; size: NA; DNA: TGCAGCGAGCTGACAGGGGCTTTCGCAGATACGCAGTATTTT; CDR3: CSELTGAFADTQYF
D: NA; J: TRBJ1-5; V: TRBV29-1; length: 13; size: NA; DNA: TGCAGCGGGGCCGGGGGTGCGGGGCAGCCCCAGCATTTT; CDR3: CSGAGGAGQPQHF
D: NA; J: TRBJ2-1; V: TRBV29-1; length: 10; size: few; DNA: TGCAGCGGGCTTGGGAATGAGCAGTTCTTC; CDR3: CSGLGNEQFF
D: NA; J: TRBJ2-7; V: TRBV9; length: 14; size: NA; DNA: TGTGCCAGCAGCCCCCAGGGGTCGTCCTACGAGCAGTACTTC; CDR3: CASSPQGSSYEQYF
D: NA; J: TRBJ1-4; V: TRBV30; length: 14; size: NA; DNA: TGTGCCTGGAGTGGGGATCAGTTCGGTGAAAAACTGTTTTTT; CDR3: CAWSGDQFGEKLFF
D: TRBD1; J: TRBJ2-7; V: TRBV29-1; length: 14; size: NA; DNA: TGCAGCGCTCGGACCGAGGGAGCAGGGGGCGAGCAGTACTTC; CDR3: CSARTEGAGGEQYF
D: NA; J: TRBJ1-5; V: TRBV30; length: 13; size: few; DNA: TGTGCCTGGAGTGTCCAGAGCAATCAGCCCCAGCATTTT; CDR3: CAWSVQSNQPQHF
D: NA; J: TRBJ2-2; V: TRBV5-4; length: 16; size: NA; DNA: TGTGCCAGCAGCTCCGAGGGGACCCCGGGCACCGGGGAGCTGTTTTTT; CDR3: CASSSEGTPGTGELFF
D: NA; J: TRBJ1-2; V: TRBV29-1; length: 11; size: NA; DNA: TGCAGCGTGGAGAGGAACTATGGCTACACCTTC; CDR3: CSVERNYGYTF
D: TRBD1; J: TRBJ1-2; V: TRBV2; length: 14; size: NA; DNA: TGTGCCAGCAGGGATGACAGGGAACGGTATGGCTACACCTTC; CDR3: CASRDDRERYGYTF
D: NA; J: TRBJ1-2; V: TRBV5-1; length: 14; size: NA; DNA: TGCGCCAGCAGCTTGTATGAAGGGGGATATGGCTACACCTTC; CDR3: CASSLYEGGYGYTF
D: NA; J: TRBJ1-2; V: TRBV27; length: 13; size: NA; DNA: TGTGCCAGCGGACCAGGGACTAACTATGGCTACACCTTC; CDR3: CASGPGTNYGYTF
D: NA; J: TRBJ2-7; V: TRBV5-1; length: 14; size: NA; DNA: TGCGCCAGCAGTCCCAGCTGGGGGCAATACGAGCAGTACTTC; CDR3: CASSPSWGQYEQYF
D: NA; J: TRBJ2-5; V: TRBV7-9; length: 14; size: NA; DNA: TGTGCCAGCAGCTCCTGGACAGACCAAGAGACCCAGTACTTC; CDR3: CASSSWTDQETQYF
D: TRBD1; J: TRBJ2-2; V: TRBV6-4; length: 15; size: many; DNA: TGTGCCAGCAGTGATACCACAGGGGGCTCCGGGGAGCTGTTTTTT; CDR3: CASSDTTGGSGELFF
D: TRBD1; J: TRBJ2-3; V: TRBV2; length: 16; size: NA; DNA: TGTGCCAGCAGACTTGTGACAGGGGGGACAACAGATACGCAGTATTTT; CDR3: CASRLVTGGTTDTQYF
D: NA; J: TRBJ1-5; V: TRBV6-5; length: 15; size: NA; DNA: TGTGCCAGCAGTTACGGCCAGGGAAAAAATCAGCCCCAGCATTTT; CDR3: CASSYGQGKNQPQHF
D: NA; J: TRBJ2-7; V: TRBV2; length: 12; size: NA; DNA: TGTGCCAGCAGTGAAAGCTCCTACGAGCAGTACTTC; CDR3: CASSESSYEQYF
D: NA; J: TRBJ1-5; V: TRBV15; length: 13; size: few; DNA: TGTGCCACCAGCAACAGGAGCAATCAGCCCCAGCATTTT; CDR3: CATSNRSNQPQHF
D: NA; J: TRBJ1-5; V: TRBV5-6; length: 15; size: NA; DNA: TGTGCCAGCAGCCAAGGTCCAGGGGAGAATCAGCCCCAGCATTTT; CDR3: CASSQGPGENQPQHF
D: NA; J: TRBJ2-5; V: TRBV9; length: 15; size: NA; DNA: TGTGCCAGCAGCGTAGAAACCGCCTCTGTAGAGACCCAGTACTTC; CDR3: CASSVETASVETQYF